The 5 T cell receptor beta chains presented below share a single source sample, sequenced in a study of T cells after yellow fever vaccination. Each CDR3 protein is one row after TCRdb ran MiXCR on the 5' RACE reads. The data hold 300,000 to 450,000 distinct CDR3 sequences, with 6.2% observed a single time. Sequenced here: PBMCs, sampled 5 days after the yellow fever booster vaccination. The receptors come from a man aged 30 to 45 who received the YFV17D yellow fever vaccine.

This clonotype showed up many times. The chain employs TRBV7-2 and TRBJ2-1; 10 positions agree with TRBD2. With V trimmed by 7 bases and J by 4 bases, 4 bases remained unmatched. Germline V gives CDR1 SGHTA, CDR2 FQGNSA. This CDR3 spans 14 amino acids. CDR3 coding DNA: TGTGCCAGCAAAGGACTAGCGGAGTACAATGAGCAGTTCTTC. Its protein product is CASKGLAEYNEQFF. The whole variable domain, filled in from reference TRBV7-2 and TRBJ2-1, reads GAGVSQSPSNKVTEKGKDVELRCDPISGHTALYWYRQSLGQGLEFLIYFQGNSAPDKSGLPSDRFSAERTGGSVSTLTIQRTQQEDSAVYLCASKGLAEYNEQFFGPGTRLTVL.

The chain employs TRBV5-1 and TRBJ2-5; D is undetermined. Germline CDR1 is SGHRS and CDR2 is YFSETQ. Trimming stripped 3 bases from V and 4 bases from J, with 16 bases between. The CDR3 is 15 amino acids. The CDR3 region has the DNA TGCGCCAGCAGCTCTACCGAAAGACACGCAGAGACCCAGTACTTC. Translated: CASSSTERHAETQYF.

This clonotype was detected a few times. The chain has TRBV6-5 and TRBJ2-2; D possibly corresponds to TRBD1 (6 bases). Looked up from germline, CDR1 is MNHEY and CDR2 is SVGAGI. CDR3 size: 16 residues. V lost 2 bases and J lost 0, with 10 bases in between. Here the CDR3 DNA reads TGTGCCAGCAGTTACACGGACAGCCCGAACACCGGGGAGCTGTTTTTT. Translating it yields CASSYTDSPNTGELFF.

This clonotype has only a few counts. This chain uses TRBV7-2 with TRBJ1-2; tentative D call: TRBD1 (5 bases). Germline assignment: CDR1 SGHTA and CDR2 FQGNSA. V was clipped by 0 bases and J by 4 bases, with 24 bases between them. The CDR3 extends over 19 amino acids. Here the CDR3 DNA reads TGTGCCAGCAGCTTAGCGCTCTCGGGTACGGGGACCCAGGGCTATGGCTACACCTTC. This translates into CASSLALSGTGTQGYGYTF.

This chain uses TRBV3-1 with TRBJ1-1, with D perhaps TRBD1 (5 bases). V lost 1 base and J lost 1, with 13 bases in between. The germline V gene encodes CDR1 LGHDT and CDR2 YNNKEL (reference sequence). The CDR3 extends over 16 amino acids. The CDR3 protein is CASSQAGGGGNTEAFF. The CDR3 DNA reads TGTGCCAGCAGCCAAGCAGGCGGGGGAGGGAACACTGAAGCTTTCTTT.